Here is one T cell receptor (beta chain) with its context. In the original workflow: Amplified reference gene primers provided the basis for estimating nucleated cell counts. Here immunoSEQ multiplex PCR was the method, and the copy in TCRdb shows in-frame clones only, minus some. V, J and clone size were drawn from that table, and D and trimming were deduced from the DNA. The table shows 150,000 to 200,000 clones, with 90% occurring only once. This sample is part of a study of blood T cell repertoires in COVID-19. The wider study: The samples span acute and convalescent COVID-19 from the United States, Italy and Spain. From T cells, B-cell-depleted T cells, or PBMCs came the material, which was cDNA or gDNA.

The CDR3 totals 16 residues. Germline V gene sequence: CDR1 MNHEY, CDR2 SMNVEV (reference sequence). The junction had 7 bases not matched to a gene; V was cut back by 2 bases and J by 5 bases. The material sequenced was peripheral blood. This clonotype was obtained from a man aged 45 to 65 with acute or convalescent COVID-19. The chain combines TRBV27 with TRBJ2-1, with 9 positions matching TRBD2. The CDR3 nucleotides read TGTGCCAGCAGTTTAGGGGGTAGCGGGAGAAACAATGAGCAGTTCTTC. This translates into CASSLGGSGRNNEQFF.